These 10 T cell receptor beta chains were all obtained from the same sample, sequenced in a study of high-grade serous ovarian cancer treatment subgroups. Only in-frame clones appear in the TCRdb table, and some are missing; sequencing was by immunoSEQ multiplex PCR. The sample comprises around 30,000 clones, around four fifths of which are singletons, and around 2.3% rests with the top ten. The tumor samples were collected prior to definitive surgery or chemotherapy. Material for sequencing was tumor tissue. The receptors derive from a human donor with high-grade serous ovarian cancer.

The gene calls are TRBV27 and TRBJ1-2; 7 bases align to TRBD1. Per the germline V gene, CDR1 is MNHEY and CDR2 is SMNVEV (reference sequence). The CDR3 has 15 amino acids. V lost 5 bases and J lost 4; bases outside the gene matches: 10. CDR3 in DNA: TGTGCCAGCAGTACCCGAGAGGGGGCCAGCTATGGCTACACCTTC. Protein sequence: CASSTREGASYGYTF.

J is TRBJ1-4 and V is TRBV5-5, with a tentative D call TRBD1 (6 bases). Deletions cut 3 bases from V and 8 bases from J, with 23 bases between. This CDR3 spans 17 amino acids. Germline CDR1 and CDR2: SGHKS and YYEKEE (reference sequence). The CDR3 spells CASSSGGLISRGEKLFF. CDR3 DNA: TGTGCCAGCAGCTCCGGGGGGCTTATCTCCCGGGGGGAAAAACTGTTTTTT. The full variable domain, rest sourced from reference TRBV5-5 and TRBJ1-4, is DAGVTQSPTHLIKTRGQQVTLRCSPISGHKSVSWYQQVLGQGPQFIFQYYEKEERGRGNFPDRFSARQFPNYSSELNVNALLLGDSALYLCASSSGGLISRGEKLFFGSGTQLSVL.

This clone was seen a few times. This CDR3 reads CASSALGTDTEAFF. CDR3 nucleotide sequence: TGTGCCAGCAGTGCGCTCGGGACGGATACTGAAGCTTTCTTT. The V gene is TRBV25-1, the J gene TRBJ1-1; D perhaps matches TRBD1 (5 bases). The V gene lost 4 bases and the J gene lost 5 bases, with 14 bases spanning the gap. CDR1 MGHDK and CDR2 SYGVNS come from the germline V gene. The CDR3 is made up of 14 amino acids.

The chain has TRBV11-2 and TRBJ1-2, with a tentative D call TRBD1 (5 bases). CDR3 length: 14 residues. The ends were cut back, 1 base at V and 3 bases at J, with 9 bases in the middle. CDR1 is SGHAT and CDR2 is FQNNGV in the germline V gene. The CDR3 DNA is TGTGCCAGCAGCTTAGGGGGGGTCGACTATGGCTACACCTTC. As protein: CASSLGGVDYGYTF.

CDR3 DNA: TGTGCCAGCAGGAACGAGAACTCTGGACCAAACAATGAGCAGTTCTTC. Translated, it gives CASRNENSGPNNEQFF. The gene calls are TRBV2 and TRBJ2-1; no definite D call. Germline V lookup: CDR1 SNHLY, CDR2 FYNNEI. The CDR3 contains 16 residues. V dropped 6 bases and J dropped 5 bases, with 20 bases sitting between them.

The V gene is TRBV15, the J gene TRBJ2-1; no definite D call. Per the germline V gene, CDR1 is LNHNV and CDR2 is YYDKDF (reference sequence). The ends were cut back, 0 bases at V and 3 bases at J, with 9 bases in the middle. This CDR3 contains 15 residues. CDR3 in amino acids: CATSREDGIYNEQFF. CDR3 sequence (DNA): TGTGCCACCAGCAGAGAGGACGGAATCTACAATGAGCAGTTCTTC.

The J gene is TRBJ2-1, the V gene TRBV19; 11 bases map to TRBD2. The CDR3 runs to 14 residues. CDR1 and CDR2 from the germline V gene are LNHDA and SQIVND (reference sequence). J was trimmed by 8 bases and V by 6 bases; bases with no gene match: 6. Here the CDR3 reads CASSTTSGTYEQFF. In nucleotides, the CDR3 is TGTGCCAGTAGCACGACTAGCGGGACGTATGAGCAGTTCTTC. The whole variable domain, filled in from reference TRBV19 and TRBJ2-1, reads DGGITQSPKYLFRKEGQNVTLSCEQNLNHDAMYWYRQDPGQGLRLIYYSQIVNDFQKGDIAEGYSVSREKKESFPLTVTSAQKNPTAFYLCASSTTSGTYEQFFGPGTRLTVL.

The J gene is TRBJ2-2, the V gene TRBV5-1; unclear D gene. Trimming stripped 2 bases from V and 3 bases from J, with 11 bases between. CDR3 length: 15 amino acids. CDR1 SGHRS and CDR2 YFSETQ come from the germline V gene. The CDR3 nucleotides are TGCGCCAGCAGCTTACACATCCAAGACACCGGGGAGCTGTTTTTT. This encodes CASSLHIQDTGELFF.

This clone was recorded once. V is TRBV5-1 and J is TRBJ1-1; no reliable D call. CDR1 and CDR2 (germline): SGHRS, YFSETQ. V was pared by 4 bases and J by 2 bases, with 12 bases between. CDR3 length: 14 amino acids. CDR3 protein: CASSTGGRNTEAFF. The CDR3 DNA follows: TGCGCCAGCAGCACGGGAGGGCGAAACACTGAAGCTTTCTTT.

Comment on this clone: The limits of the CDR3 on the DNA are not certain, so only TCRdb's listed CDR3 is given. The CDR3 region is CASSQFGEGTSLYF. The chain links TRBV27 to TRBJ2-7; the table calls TRBD2, which could not be checked here. The germline V gene has CDR1 MNHEY and CDR2 SMNVEV (reference sequence). The CDR3 contains 14 residues when both ends are counted.